This record concerns one TCR beta chain sequence. What it binds is not known. The entry originates in a study of cytomegalovirus exposure and HLA in healthy donors. The overall study: Around 80 million unique TCRs from HLA-typed donors were held in an early data release. Broader study findings: Later on, a genetic analysis was performed. It linked a missense variant in DCLRE1C with V- and J-gene trimming of TCR beta. Later on, an analysis showed TCR association rates differing by HLA locus, with DRB1 the most and HLA-C the fewest. In a later analysis, HLA-associated TCR beta chains were more clonally expanded than equally common others.

J lost 3 bases, V lost 10 bases, and 10 bases had no gene match. The CDR3 contains 16 residues. The germline CDR1 and CDR2 sequences are MNHNY and SVGAGI (reference sequence). 60 Vbeta and 13 Jbeta primers were used in PCR. Using immunoSEQ multiplex PCR, the repertoire was profiled, and TCRdb retains in-frame clones only, with some absent. This table has 150,000 or so clones, roughly 85% appearing once. This chain connects TRBV6-6 to TRBJ2-7; the match to TRBD2 covers 15 bases. The clonotype comes from a woman aged 45-65 years in good health and CMV-seropositive. Sequences were obtained from PBMCs. CDR3 sequence (DNA): TGTGCCAAGGGTTGGGGGACTAGCGGGAGGTGCTACGAGCAGTACTTC. Translation gives CAKGWGTSGRCYEQYF.